The T cell receptor (beta chain) described here comes from a study of T-cell reconstitution after alpha-beta-depleted transplantation in children. This clonotype was seen more than once but under ten times. For TCRbeta, the library was prepared with unique molecular identifiers. TCRdb fed the PCR reads into MiXCR, producing one record per CDR3 protein. The table includes 700,000 to 950,000 distinct CDR3 sequences, roughly 15% detected once. Sequencing was performed on PBMCs, mostly from graft donor cells, taken 360 days after TCRalphabeta/CD19-depleted stem cell transplant. The receptor was derived from a male patient between 5 and 17 years old who had a stem cell transplant for acute lymphoblastic leukemia, so the T cells may come from the graft donor.

The CDR3 DNA reads TGTGCCAGCAGCACGTTACAGGGTCAAAGGCTCACAGATACGCAGTATTTT. The encoded protein is CASSTLQGQRLTDTQYF. The chain recombines TRBV7-3 with TRBJ2-3; the D gene is possibly TRBD1 (6 bases). The V end lost 5 bases, the J end lost 2 bases, and 20 bases lay between the germline ends. Germline CDR1 and CDR2: SGHTA and FQGTGA. The CDR3 spans 17 residues.